A selection of T cell receptor beta chains follows, all from one sample in a study of CD8+ T cells in alopecia areata. Assay: immunoSEQ multiplex PCR; the TCRdb copy retains only in-frame clones and omits some. This sample has around 300,000 clones, with roughly 60% found just once. Sample: CD4+ T cells sorted from blood, taken around week 53, from a patient treated with tofacitinib. These TCRs come from a human donor with alopecia areata. The CDR3 runs from the conserved cysteine through the conserved F or W. Each record gives: D gene, J gene, V gene, CDR3 length, clone size, CDR3 DNA, CDR3 protein. D genes are given only for firm matches. Some rows mark clone size as missing; the rest say once, few, many or name a class of expanded clone.

- | TRBJ2-7 | TRBV10-3 | 12 | - | TGTGCCATCAGTGAGAATTCCTACGAGCAGTACTTC | CAISENSYEQYF
- | TRBJ1-2 | TRBV19 | 13 | few | TGTGCCAGTAGTATAGAACGGACCTATGGCTACACCTTC | CASSIERTYGYTF
TRBD1 | TRBJ1-3 | TRBV20-1 | 11 | - | TGCAGTGCTAGAGGGGACAGGGGGATATATTTT | CSARGDRGIYF
TRBD1 | TRBJ2-5 | TRBV11-2 | 16 | - | TGTGCCAGCAGCTTAGCACCGGGACAGGGACAAGAGACCCAGTACTTC | CASSLAPGQGQETQYF
TRBD1 | TRBJ1-1 | TRBV2 | 17 | few | TGTGCCAGCACTAGAGTGGGCACAGGGGGCATTTTCGCTGAAGCTTTCTTT | CASTRVGTGGIFAEAFF
TRBD1 | TRBJ2-7 | TRBV29-1 | 13 | - | TGCAGCGTTGTGTCAGGGGGTGTCTACGAGCAGTACTTC | CSVVSGGVYEQYF
- | TRBJ2-2 | TRBV7-2 | 16 | - | TGTGCCAGCAGCTTACAAGCCCAGGTTGACACCGGGGAGCTGTTTTTT | CASSLQAQVDTGELFF
- | TRBJ1-1 | TRBV29-1 | 11 | few | TGCAGCGGCGGACTTAACACTGAAGCTTTCTTT | CSGGLNTEAFF
- | TRBJ2-2 | TRBV25-1 | 13 | - | TGTGCCAGCAGTGGACAGATAAACGGGGAGCTGTTTTTT | CASSGQINGELFF
TRBD1 | TRBJ1-6 | TRBV30 | 15 | few | TGTGCCTGGAGGGGGGACAGTTATTATAATTCACCCCTCCACTTT | CAWRGDSYYNSPLHF
TRBD1 | TRBJ2-7 | TRBV29-1 | 12 | - | TGCAGCGTTGGGACAGGGGCCTACGAGCAGTACTTC | CSVGTGAYEQYF
- | TRBJ2-3 | TRBV9 | 13 | - | TGTGCCAGCAGCGTAGTAGGCACAGATACGCAGTATTTT | CASSVVGTDTQYF
- | TRBJ2-7 | TRBV6-1 | 14 | - | TGTGCCAGCAGTGAAGGGGGCCCCTACTACGAGCAGTACTTC | CASSEGGPYYEQYF
- | TRBJ1-1 | TRBV11-2 | 13 | once | TGTGCCAGCAGCGGCAGGGGAAGGACTGAAGCTTTCTTT | CASSGRGRTEAFF
- | TRBJ2-1 | TRBV29-1 | 15 | few | TGCAGCGTTCCCCCCAGGGGGGTCTCCTACAATGAGCAGTTCTTC | CSVPPRGVSYNEQFF
- | TRBJ2-3 | TRBV11-2 | 16 | - | TGTGCCAGCAGCTTAGATGGTATAGCGTATACAGATACGCAGTATTTT | CASSLDGIAYTDTQYF
TRBD1 | TRBJ1-6 | TRBV30 | 10 | few | TGTGCCTATCAGACAGGGAGCCTCCACTTT | CAYQTGSLHF
TRBD1 | TRBJ2-2 | TRBV30 | 14 | - | TGTGCCTGGAGTAGGGGGCAGTACACCGGGGAGCTGTTTTTT | CAWSRGQYTGELFF
- | TRBJ2-1 | TRBV7-2 | 15 | few | TGTGCCAGCAGCTTAGCGCCCGCAGCCTACAATGAGCAGTTCTTC | CASSLAPAAYNEQFF
- | TRBJ1-1 | TRBV30 | 15 | - | TGTGCCTGGATCCCTTGGCACCTGATGAACACTGAAGCTTTCTTT | CAWIPWHLMNTEAFF
- | TRBJ2-1 | TRBV29-1 | 12 | - | TGCAGCGTTGAAGATATGGCTGACCTGCCTCTCTTC | CSVEDMADLPLF
- | TRBJ2-2 | TRBV29-1 | 13 | - | TGCAGCGTTGGAAGAGGGTACACCGGGGAGCTGTTTTTT | CSVGRGYTGELFF
TRBD1 | TRBJ2-7 | TRBV30 | 14 | - | TGTGCCTGCCTCACAAGAGGGGGCCCTAAGGGGCAGTACTTC | CACLTRGGPKGQYF
- | TRBJ2-3 | TRBV29-1 | 11 | - | TGCAGCGTTCTTGGCACAGATACGCAGTATTTT | CSVLGTDTQYF
- | TRBJ2-7 | TRBV7-2 | 13 | few | TGTGCCAGCAGCTTAGCGGGTCGTTACGAGCAGTACTTC | CASSLAGRYEQYF
- | TRBJ2-3 | TRBV18 | 15 | - | TGTGCCAGCTCACCAAGGACGGCGAGCACAGATACGCAGTATTTT | CASSPRTASTDTQYF
TRBD2 | TRBJ2-3 | TRBV13 | 17 | - | TGTGCCAGCAGGCCCCTGACTAGCGGGGCCTACGGAGATACGCAGTATTTT | CASRPLTSGAYGDTQYF
- | TRBJ1-2 | TRBV27 | 13 | - | TGTGCCAGCAGCCCTATGTACCGATATGGCTACACCTTC | CASSPMYRYGYTF
- | TRBJ1-6 | TRBV4-3 | 19 | - | TGCGCCAGCAGCCAACAGGCAGGGCGTTCCTCCTCCTATAATTCACCCCTCCACTTT | CASSQQAGRSSSYNSPLHF
TRBD1 | TRBJ1-2 | TRBV10-3 | 13 | many | TGTGCCATCAGTGGGGGACAGAACTATGGCTACACCTTC | CAISGGQNYGYTF
TRBD2 | TRBJ2-2 | TRBV29-1 | 17 | few | TGCAGCGTTGAACCCGGGGGGACTGGGGTAAACACCGGGGAGCTGTTTTTT | CSVEPGGTGVNTGELFF
TRBD1 | TRBJ1-2 | TRBV7-2 | 14 | - | TGTGCCAGCAGCCCTACCGGGACAGGGTATGGCTACACCTTC | CASSPTGTGYGYTF
TRBD1 | TRBJ2-2 | TRBV30 | 15 | - | TGTGCCTGGAGTGCGGGACAGGGGGACACCGGGGAGCTGTTTTTT | CAWSAGQGDTGELFF
- | TRBJ2-3 | TRBV6-5 | 15 | - | TGTGCCAGCTCTATTAGCAGATCCAGCACAGATACGCAGTATTTT | CASSISRSSTDTQYF
- | TRBJ2-3 | TRBV29-1 | 12 | - | TGCAGCGCAAAGGGGCAAACAGATACGCAGTATTTT | CSAKGQTDTQYF
- | TRBJ2-3 | TRBV7-9 | 12 | many | TGTGCCAGCAGCGTGATAGGAGATACGCAGTATTTT | CASSVIGDTQYF
TRBD1 | TRBJ1-6 | TRBV30 | 18 | - | TGTGCCTGCCTTGGAAGACAGGGGCTAAGCTCCTATAATTCACCCCTCCACTTT | CACLGRQGLSSYNSPLHF
TRBD1 | TRBJ1-1 | TRBV7-9 | 16 | many | TGTGCCAGCAGCGCCGACCCGGACAGGGTGGACACTGAAGCTTTCTTT | CASSADPDRVDTEAFF
TRBD1 | TRBJ2-1 | TRBV7-3 | 16 | few | TGTGCCAGCAGCCTAGGGCCCGACAGGGCCCACAATGAGCAGTTCTTC | CASSLGPDRAHNEQFF
TRBD1 | TRBJ1-6 | TRBV9 | 15 | - | TGTGCCAGCAGCGTATCCCGGGACAGGGCCTCACCCCTCCACTTT | CASSVSRDRASPLHF
- | TRBJ2-5 | TRBV29-1 | 13 | few | TGCAGCGTGGGCGGGGGCCTCCAAGAGACCCAGTACTTC | CSVGGGLQETQYF
- | TRBJ2-6 | TRBV30 | 15 | - | TGTGCCTGGAGTGTTTGGGTTTCCGGGGCCAACGTCCTGACTTTC | CAWSVWVSGANVLTF
- | TRBJ1-1 | TRBV25-1 | 14 | - | TGTGCCAGCAGTGCCACCCCCAGGGCGGACGAAGCTTTCTTT | CASSATPRADEAFF
- | TRBJ2-5 | TRBV5-1 | 12 | once | TGCGCCAGCAGCGACCGCCAAGAGACCCAGTACTTC | CASSDRQETQYF
TRBD1 | TRBJ1-2 | TRBV5-1 | 13 | - | TGCGCCAGCAGAGCACAGGGGGCGGATGGCTACACCTTC | CASRAQGADGYTF
TRBD1 | TRBJ1-1 | TRBV29-1 | 12 | - | TGCAGCGCCATAGGGACAGGCACTAGGGCTTTCTTT | CSAIGTGTRAFF
- | TRBJ1-1 | TRBV7-2 | 13 | few | TGTGCCAGCAGCTTACTTGGGGGTACTGAAGCTTTCTTT | CASSLLGGTEAFF
- | TRBJ2-3 | TRBV4-1 | 16 | - | TGCGCCAGCAGCTTACAGCCCGGGACTCAGGCAGATACGCAGTATTTT | CASSLQPGTQADTQYF
- | TRBJ1-6 | TRBV30 | 15 | - | TGTGCCTGGAGCGGGTCGGGATTCGGAAATTCACCCCTCCACTTT | CAWSGSGFGNSPLHF
- | TRBJ2-3 | TRBV30 | 15 | - | TGTGCCTGGATGCGGCCAGGGGTCTCCACAGATACGCAGTATTTT | CAWMRPGVSTDTQYF
TRBD1 | TRBJ1-2 | TRBV2 | 15 | few | TGTGCCAGCAGTGGGGGACAGGGGGGAGACTATGGCTACACCTTC | CASSGGQGGDYGYTF
- | TRBJ1-1 | TRBV25-1 | 13 | - | TGTGCCAGCAGTGACCCGGGCGGGACTGAAGCTTTCTTT | CASSDPGGTEAFF
- | TRBJ2-2 | TRBV10-2 | 12 | - | TGCGCCAGCAGTGAAGTTCCCGGGGAGCTGTTTTTT | CASSEVPGELFF
- | TRBJ1-1 | TRBV29-1 | 13 | - | TGCAGCGTTGGCAACAGGGAATTGCCTGAAGCTTTCTTT | CSVGNRELPEAFF